Listed here are 28 T cell receptor beta chains from one sample, sequenced in a study of beta chain features in type 1 diabetes listed by TCRdb under 2018. General study outcomes and caveats: Type 1 diabetes patients showed a moderate but significant shortening of TCRB CDR3 length in all four CD4+ subsets.

Their specific antigens are unknown. The protocol used for the library was the immunoSEQ multiplex PCR assay. All of the isolated RNA was reverse transcribed with the High Capacity cDNA Reverse Transcription Kit, so expressed TCRB transcripts were sequenced. Imported from immuneACCESS, the table was reduced by TCRdb to in-frame sequences with V and J called. These copies leave out some clones; in studies compared against another copy, an unresolved V gene accounts for under half, and the cause of the remainder is not known. Across this sample there are 600,000 to 700,000 clones, with around 12% seen only once. 0.095% to 0.15% of the sample is in the top ten clones. The sample consisted of naive CD4+ T cells from blood. The sample's cell subset or site label is to be understood as: true naive CD4+ T cells. These receptors were obtained from a man in his thirties or forties with type 1 diabetes.

This clone came up a few times. The V call is TRBV10-3, the J call TRBJ2-5; 8 bases are shared with TRBD2. With V trimmed by 7 bases and J by 2 bases, 3 bases remained unmatched. The CDR3 has 13 amino acids. Germline CDR1 ENHRY, CDR2 SYGVKD. This CDR3 is CAIMAGGQETQYF. The CDR3 region has the DNA TGTGCCATCATGGCGGGAGGTCAAGAGACCCAGTACTTC.

The table lists this clone with a few counts. The rearrangement links TRBV29-1 to TRBJ1-2, with 11 bases that match TRBD1. Germline CDR1 reads SQVTM; CDR2 reads ANQGSEA. The CDR3 has 16 amino acids. The V gene end was trimmed by 3 bases and the J gene end by 7 bases; junction bases not matched to a gene: 13. CDR3 loop: CSVDAPGQGGIGGYTF. The CDR3 DNA reads as TGCAGCGTTGATGCACCGGGACAGGGGGGAATAGGTGGCTACACCTTC.

The J gene is TRBJ1-5, the V gene TRBV5-1; 10 positions agree with TRBD1. The junction had 8 bases not matched to a gene; V was cut back by 4 bases and J by 10 bases. The CDR3 consists of 14 residues. CDR1 is SGHRS and CDR2 is YFSETQ in the germline V gene. The CDR3 nucleotides are TGCGCCAGCAGCCCAGGACAGGGGGAATCACCCCAGCATTTT. It specifies CASSPGQGESPQHF.

A few counts support this clone. The chain has TRBV27 and TRBJ2-6, with 8 bases identical to TRBD1. V lost 4 bases and J lost 0; bases outside the gene matches: 11. This CDR3 is 19 amino acids long. Germline V CDR1 and CDR2: MNHEY, SMNVEV (reference sequence). The CDR3 coding sequence is TGTGCCAGCAGTTCTCTAGCTGGACAGGGTTTCTCTGGGGCCAACGTCCTGACTTTC. It codes for CASSSLAGQGFSGANVLTF.

This chain connects TRBV28 to TRBJ2-7, with unresolved D. This CDR3 spans 11 amino acids. V lost 7 bases and J 6 bases, leaving 10 bases between the germline ends. Germline V gene sequence: CDR1 MDHEN, CDR2 SYDVKM. This CDR3 reads CASTLLGEQYF. In DNA form, the CDR3 reads TGTGCCAGCACCCTTTTAGGCGAGCAGTACTTC. Variable domain in full (rest from reference TRBV28 and TRBJ2-7): DVKVTQSSRYLVKRTGEKVFLECVQDMDHENMFWYRQDPGLGLRLIYFSYDVKMKEKGDIPEGYSVSREKKERFSLILESASTNQTSMYLCASTLLGEQYFGPGTRLTVT.

The chain employs TRBV20-1 and TRBJ1-2; the D is unclear. In germline, CDR1 is DFQATT, CDR2 SNEGSKA (reference sequence). The CDR3 totals 11 residues. V was shortened by 7 bases and J by 2 bases, with 8 bases between the two germline ends. The CDR3 reads CSVRGNYGYTF. For the CDR3, the DNA is TGCAGTGTGCGCGGAAACTATGGCTACACCTTC.

This clone has only a few counts. The chain combines TRBV7-3 with TRBJ2-1; the match to TRBD2 covers 12 bases. Germline CDR1 reads SGHTA; CDR2 reads FQGTGA. J was trimmed by 4 bases and V by 5 bases; bases with no gene match: 3. The CDR3 is 15 amino acids. CDR3 loop: CASSPLAGGYNEQFF. In DNA, the CDR3 is TGTGCCAGCAGCCCACTAGCGGGGGGTTACAATGAGCAGTTCTTC.

This clone was observed a few times. The V call is TRBV9, the J call TRBJ2-6, with no clear D. Trimming removed 4 bases at V and 1 base at J, with 12 bases between. The CDR3 is 16 amino acids. The V gene's germline CDR1 is SGDLS and CDR2 YYNGEE. The CDR3 loop is CASSPKGQSGANVLTF. Here the CDR3 DNA reads TGTGCCAGCAGCCCCAAAGGGCAATCTGGGGCCAACGTCCTGACTTTC.

The chain carries TRBV7-7 and TRBJ2-5, with no clear D. The CDR3 loop spans 13 amino acids. CDR1 is SSHAT, CDR2 FNYEAQ, per germline (reference sequence). V was cut by 4 bases and J by 3 bases, with 9 bases left in between. The CDR3: CASSSPMEETQYF. CDR3 DNA sequence: TGTGCCAGCAGCTCTCCCATGGAAGAGACCCAGTACTTC.

This clone has more than one count but fewer than ten. This specimen includes other DNA sequences encoding the same CDR3. The V and J genes are TRBV7-2 and TRBJ2-7; TRBD1 agrees at 8 bases. Germline CDR1 SGHTA, CDR2 FQGNSA. V lost 5 bases to trimming and J lost 1 base; unmatched junction nucleotides: 4. The CDR3 length is 14 residues. The CDR3 bases are TGTGCCAGCAGCATTGGACAGGGATCCTACGAGCAGTACTTC. Amino acids: CASSIGQGSYEQYF.

The chain combines TRBV28 with TRBJ2-2, with D possibly being TRBD1 (5 bases). Germline values: CDR1 MDHEN, CDR2 SYDVKM. The CDR3 has 16 amino acids. Between the trimmed V and J ends, which lost 7 bases and 5 bases, there was a span of 20 bases. CDR3 bases: TGTGCCAGCACCATGCTAGTAGGGGTAGGGACCGGGGAGCTGTTTTTT. Protein product: CASTMLVGVGTGELFF.

This rearrangement joins TRBV11-3 to TRBJ2-3; the D is unclear. This CDR3 has 14 amino acids. The V gene's germline CDR1 is SGHNT and CDR2 YENEEA. The germline V and J ends were trimmed by 5 bases and 3 bases, with 12 bases remaining between them. The DNA for the CDR3 is TGTGCCAGCAGCAAGGACCACTTAACAGATACGCAGTATTTT. This gives the protein CASSKDHLTDTQYF.

The chain combines TRBV19 with TRBJ1-5, with D possibly matching TRBD1 (5 bases). Germline CDR1 and CDR2: LNHDA and SQIVND (reference sequence). The length of the CDR3 is 16 residues. The germline V and J ends were trimmed by 5 bases and 2 bases, with 16 bases remaining between them. The CDR3 sequence: CASSPNQGLGNQPQHF. In DNA, the CDR3 is TGTGCCAGTAGTCCAAACCAGGGCTTAGGCAATCAGCCCCAGCATTTT. Filled out from reference TRBV19 and TRBJ1-5, the complete variable domain reads DGGITQSPKYLFRKEGQNVTLSCEQNLNHDAMYWYRQDPGQGLRLIYYSQIVNDFQKGDIAEGYSVSREKKESFPLTVTSAQKNPTAFYLCASSPNQGLGNQPQHFGDGTRLSIL.

This clone was seen more than once but under ten times. The genes are TRBV19 and TRBJ2-1; D unclear. Looked up from germline, CDR1 is LNHDA and CDR2 is SQIVND (reference sequence). This CDR3 is built from 14 residues. V gave up 2 bases and J gave up 7 bases, with 12 bases separating them. CDR3 coding DNA: TGTGCCAGTAGTATACCTGGTAGCTGGAATGAGCAGTTCTTC. It translates to CASSIPGSWNEQFF.

This clone was seen more than once but under ten times. This sequence joins TRBV29-1 and TRBJ1-5; D is undetermined. Germline CDR1 SQVTM, CDR2 ANQGSEA. Trimming removed 2 bases at V and 6 bases at J, with 11 bases between. The CDR3 totals 13 residues. The CDR3 reads CSVEIGGSQPQHF. In DNA form, the CDR3 reads TGCAGCGTTGAAATCGGAGGGAGTCAGCCCCAGCATTTT.

V gene TRBV6-5 combines with J gene TRBJ1-2; D remains ambiguous. Germline V gene lookup returns CDR1 MNHEY and CDR2 SVGAGI. This CDR3 region has 15 residues. V lost 5 bases and J lost 5, with 18 bases in between. The CDR3 protein is CASSRQETLPYGYTF. The CDR3 nucleotides are TGTGCCAGCAGTAGACAAGAGACTTTACCATATGGCTACACCTTC.

This chain links TRBV7-8 with TRBJ2-5; TRBD1 matches at 7 bases. The V gene end was trimmed by 7 bases and the J gene end by 3 bases; junction bases not matched to a gene: 5. This CDR3 spans 13 amino acids. Germline-derived CDR1 and CDR2 are SGHVS and FQNEAQ. The CDR3 bases are TGTGCCAGCACTCTCGGGACAGAAGAGACCCAGTACTTC. This translates into CASTLGTEETQYF.

A few counts support this clone. Other DNA sequences from this sample encode an identical CDR3 as well. The chain is built from TRBV19 and TRBJ1-5; the D is unclear. Germline CDR1 LNHDA, CDR2 SQIVND (reference sequence). Trimming removed 3 bases at V and 6 bases at J, with 12 bases between. The CDR3 has 14 amino acids. The CDR3 bases are TGTGCCAGTAGTATGGGTAGGGATGGTCAGCCCCAGCATTTT. Its translation: CASSMGRDGQPQHF.

In this sample, this clone turned up a few times. The chain carries TRBV10-3 and TRBJ1-2, with TRBD1 matching over 9 bases. From germline, CDR1 is ENHRY and CDR2 SYGVKD. V was clipped by 6 bases and J by 2 bases; unmatched bases: 13. This CDR3 contains 17 residues. For the CDR3, the DNA is TGTGCCATCAGACTAACACAGGGGGCTGAAGCAAACTATGGCTACACCTTC. This gives the protein CAIRLTQGAEANYGYTF.

This clone was detected only a few times. This chain joins TRBV28 and TRBJ1-2; the D is unclear. V lost 5 bases and J 5 bases, leaving 9 bases between the germline ends. Germline values: CDR1 MDHEN, CDR2 SYDVKM. This CDR3 spans 12 amino acids. The CDR3 nucleotides read TGTGCCAGCAGTCCTAGTGTTTATGGCTACACCTTC. It yields the protein CASSPSVYGYTF.

This clone was found a few times. This sequence joins TRBV19 and TRBJ1-2; D perhaps matches TRBD1 (6 bases). Germline CDR1 and CDR2: LNHDA and SQIVND (reference sequence). This CDR3 region has 12 residues. V was clipped by 3 bases and J by 8 bases, with 10 bases between them. CDR3 in amino acids: CASSISGVGYTF. DNA of the CDR3: TGTGCCAGTAGTATTTCAGGGGTCGGCTACACCTTC.

This clone was detected only a few times. The chain combines TRBV30 with TRBJ2-2, with D hard to call. The CDR3 has 16 residues. V was clipped by 4 bases and J by 0 bases, with 15 bases between them. Germline assignment: CDR1 GTSNPN and CDR2 SVGIG (reference sequence). The CDR3 protein is CAWTVWSLTNTGELFF. The CDR3, as DNA: TGTGCCTGGACCGTTTGGAGTCTAACGAACACCGGGGAGCTGTTTTTT.

The chain uses TRBV7-9 and TRBJ1-3, with D perhaps matching TRBD1 (6 bases). This CDR3 has 14 amino acids. The ends were cut back, 8 bases at V and 2 bases at J, with 13 bases in the middle. Looked up from germline, CDR1 is SEHNR and CDR2 is FQNEAQ (reference sequence). The CDR3 here is CASDRITAGNTIYF. The CDR3 DNA sequence: TGTGCCAGCGACAGGATTACGGCTGGAAACACCATATATTTT.

This chain connects TRBV7-2 to TRBJ2-5; unclear D gene. Trimming took off 2 bases at V and 8 bases at J, with 12 bases between the two ends. Germline lookup yields CDR1 SGHTA and CDR2 FQGNSA. The CDR3 sequence is 13 residues long. The CDR3 coding sequence is TGTGCCAGCAGCTTAAACCCCTTTGGTACCCAGTACTTC. This encodes CASSLNPFGTQYF.

This clone has just a few counts. The rearrangement links TRBV7-9 to TRBJ1-2; 8 nucleotides match TRBD1. The CDR3 is 15 amino acids. Germline CDR1 SEHNR, CDR2 FQNEAQ (reference sequence). V was clipped by 5 bases and J by 0 bases; unmatched bases: 5. CDR3 residues: CASSGDRIANYGYTF. The CDR3 DNA is TGTGCCAGCAGCGGGGACAGGATAGCTAACTATGGCTACACCTTC.

This clone showed up just a few times. The gene calls are TRBV25-1 and TRBJ2-7; 7 bases line up with TRBD1. This CDR3 region has 15 residues. The V segment lost 6 bases and the J segment 2 bases; nucleotides outside the gene matches: 10. In germline, CDR1 is MGHDK, CDR2 SYGVNS. This CDR3 reads CASRDEGQLTYEQYF. CDR3 nucleotide sequence: TGTGCCAGCAGGGATGAGGGACAGCTAACCTACGAGCAGTACTTC.

There are a few counts of this clone. The chain joins TRBV5-6 to TRBJ2-4; 7 bases are a match to TRBD1. This CDR3 spans 16 amino acids. Per germline, CDR1 SGHDT and CDR2 YYEEEE. V dropped 2 bases and J dropped 9; count of bases not matched to a gene: 14. CDR3 DNA sequence: TGTGCCAGCAGCTTCCGTCTATTGACAGGGATGGCCATTCAGTACTTC. It yields the protein CASSFRLLTGMAIQYF. The whole variable domain, filled in from reference TRBV5-6 and TRBJ2-4, reads DAGVTQSPTHLIKTRGQQVTLRCSPKSGHDTVSWYQQALGQGPQFIFQYYEEEERQRGNFPDRFSGHQFPNYSSELNVNALLLGDSALYLCASSFRLLTGMAIQYFGAGTRLSVL.

The V gene is TRBV2, the J gene TRBJ2-2; no firm D call. Germline V gene sequence: CDR1 SNHLY, CDR2 FYNNEI. Trimming stripped 0 bases from V and 5 bases from J, with 4 bases between. This CDR3 is built from 13 residues. DNA for the CDR3: TGTGCCAGCAGTGAAGCTGTAACCGGGGAGCTGTTTTTT. It yields the protein CASSEAVTGELFF. Full variable domain (missing parts from reference TRBV2 and TRBJ2-2): EPEVTQTPSHQVTQMGQEVILRCVPISNHLYFYWYRQILGQKVEFLVSFYNNEISEKSEIFDDQFSVERPDGSNFTLKIRSTKLEDSAMYFCASSEAVTGELFFGEGSRLTVL.